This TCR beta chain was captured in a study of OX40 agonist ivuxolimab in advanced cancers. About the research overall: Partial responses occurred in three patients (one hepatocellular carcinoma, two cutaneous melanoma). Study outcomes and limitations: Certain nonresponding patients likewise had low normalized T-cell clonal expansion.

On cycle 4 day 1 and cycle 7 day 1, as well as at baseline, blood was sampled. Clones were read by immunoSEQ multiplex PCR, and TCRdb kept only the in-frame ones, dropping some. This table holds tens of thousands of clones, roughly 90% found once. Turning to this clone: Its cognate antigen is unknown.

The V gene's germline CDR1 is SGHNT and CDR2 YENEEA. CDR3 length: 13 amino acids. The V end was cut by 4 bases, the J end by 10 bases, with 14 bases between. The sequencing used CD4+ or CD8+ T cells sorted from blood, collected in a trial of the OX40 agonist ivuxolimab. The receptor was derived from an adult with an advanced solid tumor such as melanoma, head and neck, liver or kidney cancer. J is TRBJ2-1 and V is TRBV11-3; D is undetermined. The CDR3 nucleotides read TGTGCCAGCAGCTCAGCCCTCACAAGAGAGCAGTTCTTC. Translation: CASSSALTREQFF.